The rows below give T cell receptor beta chains drawn from one sample of a study of graft-versus-host responses after intestinal transplantation. Generated by immunoSEQ multiplex PCR, the TCRdb table keeps only in-frame clones and is missing some. The profile shows tens of thousands of clones, about 90% of them singletons. The sample was PBMCs, taken 98 days after intestinal transplantation. The source is a human patient who received an intestinal transplant, so some T cells may come from the graft donor. CDR3s include the opening cysteine and the closing phenylalanine or tryptophan. The order of the fields is V gene, D gene, J gene, clone size, CDR3 protein, CDR3 DNA. A D gene is named only where the DNA matches it firmly. Some rows have no size entry. The others give once, few or many, or a class for an expanded clone.

>TRBV7-9|TRBD1|TRBJ1-3|.
CASSFGQGSGNTIYF
TGTGCCAGCAGCTTTGGACAGGGCTCAGGAAACACCATATATTTT
>TRBV30|.|TRBJ2-7|once
CAWSEQRTYEQYF
TGTGCCTGGAGTGAACAGAGGACCTACGAGCAGTACTTC
>TRBV5-1|TRBD2|TRBJ2-3|.
CASTQRESTDTQYF
TGCGCCAGCACCCAGCGGGAGAGCACAGATACGCAGTATTTT
>TRBV28|TRBD2|TRBJ2-7|.
CASSLWTSGSYEQYF
TGTGCCAGCAGTTTATGGACTAGCGGTTCCTACGAGCAGTACTTC
>TRBV19|TRBD1|TRBJ1-1|.
CASSRTGVVAFF
TGTGCCAGTAGTAGAACAGGGGTAGTAGCTTTCTTT
>TRBV6-6|.|TRBJ1-2|.
CASSYEAGLTKYGYTF
TGTGCCAGCAGTTACGAGGCAGGGCTCACAAAATATGGCTACACCTTC
>TRBV6-1|.|TRBJ1-5|.
CASSEAGNQPQHF
TGTGCCAGCAGTGAAGCCGGCAATCAGCCCCAGCATTTT
>TRBV13|TRBD1|TRBJ1-6|.
CASSSSTGEVLHSYNSPLHF
TGTGCCAGCAGTTCTAGTACAGGGGAAGTACTTCACTCCTATAATTCACCCCTCCACTTT
>TRBV6-4|TRBD1|TRBJ1-6|.
CASSDRDSSPLHF
TGTGCCAGCAGTGACCGGGACAGTTCACCCCTCCACTTT
>TRBV6-8|.|TRBJ2-2|.
CASRGSGTNTGELFF
TGTGCCAGCCGGGGGTCAGGGACGAACACCGGGGAGCTGTTTTTT
>TRBV5-1|TRBD1|TRBJ2-7|.
CASSLGDSSYEQYF
TGCGCCAGCAGCTTGGGGGACAGTTCCTACGAGCAGTACTTC
>TRBV6-4|TRBD2|TRBJ2-3|.
CASSDSTSGLTDTQYF
TGTGCCAGCAGTGACTCGACTAGCGGGCTCACAGATACGCAGTATTTT
>TRBV4-1|.|TRBJ2-1|.
CASSQVTGSGDNEQFF
TGCGCCAGCAGCCAAGTAACAGGGTCGGGCGACAATGAGCAGTTCTTC
>TRBV9|.|TRBJ2-3|.
CASSVTGWSTDTQYF
TGTGCCAGCAGCGTAACCGGGTGGAGCACAGATACGCAGTATTTT
>TRBV7-7|TRBD1|TRBJ2-7|.
CASSPQPTGADYEQYF
TGTGCCAGCAGCCCTCAGCCGACAGGGGCGGACTACGAGCAGTACTTC
>TRBV7-9|.|TRBJ1-4|.
CASSLGGGASGEKLFF
TGTGCCAGCAGCTTAGGAGGGGGGGCGTCCGGTGAAAAACTGTTTTTT
>TRBV18|.|TRBJ2-5|.
CASSPPLTTFLGETQYF
TGTGCCAGCTCACCACCCCTGACGACGTTTCTCGGAGAGACCCAGTACTTC
>TRBV6-6|.|TRBJ2-1|.
CASSYGEGITEQFF
TGTGCCAGCAGTTACGGTGAGGGAATTACTGAGCAGTTCTTC
>TRBV7-6|.|TRBJ2-5|.
CASSLRPGGSSVQETQYF
TGTGCCAGCAGCTTACGACCCGGGGGTTCTAGCGTCCAAGAGACCCAGTACTTC
>TRBV9|.|TRBJ2-2|.
CASSASTTGELFF
TGTGCCAGCAGCGCGTCTACCACCGGGGAGCTGTTTTTT
>TRBV4-1|.|TRBJ2-6|once
CASSQDPFVSGANVLTF
TGCGCCAGCAGCCAAGATCCATTCGTCTCTGGGGCCAACGTCCTGACTTTC
>TRBV5-4|.|TRBJ2-7|.
CASSSPSTSSYEQYF
TGTGCCAGCAGCTCCCCCTCGACTAGTTCCTACGAGCAGTACTTC
>TRBV5-1|.|TRBJ1-1|once
CASSLRGTLMNTEAFF
TGCGCCAGCAGCTTGCGCGGGACCCTAATGAACACTGAAGCTTTCTTT
>TRBV5-1|TRBD1|TRBJ2-7|.
CASSGGQGPPYEQYF
TGCGCCAGCAGCGGGGGACAGGGGCCCCCCTACGAGCAGTACTTC
>TRBV7-3|TRBD2|TRBJ2-3|few
CASSLGGGITDTQYF
TGTGCCAGCAGCTTAGGCGGGGGAATCACAGATACGCAGTATTTT
>TRBV7-9|.|TRBJ1-5|.
CASSLGDSNQPQHF
TGTGCCAGCAGCTTAGGAGATAGCAATCAGCCCCAGCATTTT
>TRBV5-1|.|TRBJ2-7|.
CASSLQRGAYEQYF
TGCGCCAGCAGCTTGCAGAGGGGAGCCTACGAGCAGTACTTC
>TRBV5-1|.|TRBJ1-2|.
CASSPRDRGSYGYTF
TGCGCCAGCAGCCCCCGGGACCGGGGATCGTATGGCTACACCTTC
>TRBV7-9|.|TRBJ2-7|.
CASSLAGGKTYEQYF
TGTGCCAGCAGCTTAGCGGGAGGAAAGACTTACGAGCAGTACTTC
>TRBV2|.|TRBJ1-1|.
CASSTGGEAFF
TGTGCCAGCAGTACTGGAGGTGAAGCTTTCTTT
>TRBV18|.|TRBJ2-3|.
CASSPRTSSTDTQYF
TGTGCCAGCTCACCACGGACGAGTAGCACAGATACGCAGTATTTT
>TRBV10-3|TRBD1|TRBJ1-4|once
CAIIRTGLNEKLFF
TGTGCCATCATTAGGACAGGTCTTAATGAAAAACTGTTTTTT
>TRBV27|.|TRBJ2-5|.
CASSSYSRGAGKETQYF
TGTGCCAGCAGTTCATATTCCCGGGGGGCGGGGAAAGAGACCCAGTACTTC